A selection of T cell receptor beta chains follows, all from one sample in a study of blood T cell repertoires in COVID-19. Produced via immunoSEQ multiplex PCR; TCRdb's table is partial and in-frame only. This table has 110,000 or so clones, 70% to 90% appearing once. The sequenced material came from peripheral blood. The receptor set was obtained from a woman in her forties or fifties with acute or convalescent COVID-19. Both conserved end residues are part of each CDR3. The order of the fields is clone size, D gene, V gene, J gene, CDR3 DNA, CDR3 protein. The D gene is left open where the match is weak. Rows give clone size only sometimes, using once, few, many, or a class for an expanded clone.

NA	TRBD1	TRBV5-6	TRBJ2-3	TGTGCCAGCAGCCACGGGACAGGGGGGTATACGCAGTATTTT	CASSHGTGGYTQYF
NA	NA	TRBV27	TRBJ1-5	TGTGCCAGCAGTTTATTCCCCCCAGGTTCTAAGAATCAGCCCCAGCATTTT	CASSLFPPGSKNQPQHF
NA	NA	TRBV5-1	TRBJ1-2	TGCGCCAGCAGCCCTTCGGGGGATTCTAACTATGGCTACACCTTC	CASSPSGDSNYGYTF
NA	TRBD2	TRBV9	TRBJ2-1	TGTGCCAGCAGCCCGACGGGGGGGCCCTACAATGAGCAGTTCTTC	CASSPTGGPYNEQFF
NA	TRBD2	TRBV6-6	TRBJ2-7	TGTGCCAGCATTAAGACTAGCGGGTCCTACGAGCAGTACTTC	CASIKTSGSYEQYF
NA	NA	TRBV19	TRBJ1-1	TGTGCCAGTAGATATACCCCGGGGACTGAAGCTTTCTTT	CASRYTPGTEAFF
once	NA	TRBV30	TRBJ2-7	TGTGCCTGGAGGGGGGGGCTTTACGAGCAGTACTTC	CAWRGGLYEQYF
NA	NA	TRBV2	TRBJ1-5	TGTGCCAGCAGGCGGGGCAGGGCCCAACCCGGACGTCATAGCAATCAGCCCCAGCATTTT	CASRRGRAQPGRHSNQPQHF
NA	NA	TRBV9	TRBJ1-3	TGTGCCAGCAGCGTAGGATGGGGCACTGGAAACACCATATATTTT	CASSVGWGTGNTIYF
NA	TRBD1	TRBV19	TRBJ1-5	TGTGCCAGTACCAACTTACAGGGGGGCAATCAGCCCCAGCATTTT	CASTNLQGGNQPQHF
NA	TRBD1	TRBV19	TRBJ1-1	TGTGCCAGTAGTGTCGGGACAGTTGAAGCTTTCTTT	CASSVGTVEAFF
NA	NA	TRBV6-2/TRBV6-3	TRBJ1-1	TGTGCCAGCAGTTTCGGGTTAGGGGGTTCGGGGAACACTGAAGCTTTCTTT	CASSFGLGGSGNTEAFF
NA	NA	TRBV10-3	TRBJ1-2	TGTGCCATCAGTGATGGCAGTCAATATGGCTACACCTTC	CAISDGSQYGYTF
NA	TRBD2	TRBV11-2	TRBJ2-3	TGTGCCAGCACCAACTTAGAATTCTCGGGACTAGATGAATATACGCAGTATTTT	CASTNLEFSGLDEYTQYF
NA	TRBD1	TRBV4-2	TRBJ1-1	TGTGCCAGCAGCCAAGAAACAGGGGCGGGTGGCACTGAAGCTTTCTTT	CASSQETGAGGTEAFF
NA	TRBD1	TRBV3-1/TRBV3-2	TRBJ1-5	TGTGCCAGCAGCCAAGGGACAGGGCGAAGTCAGCCCCAGCATTTT	CASSQGTGRSQPQHF